This TCR beta chain is from a study of PD-1 blockade in classical Hodgkin lymphoma. Overall study results and limits: Newly diagnosed patients were reported to start with lower TCR diversity than healthy donors. Significant TCR diversity gains by C4D1 occurred in CD4+ but not CD8+ cells.

The length of the CDR3 is 13 residues. Trimming removed 2 bases from V and 3 bases from J, with 8 bases in between. Germline CDR1 is SGHRS and CDR2 is YFSETQ. TCRdb keeps only in-frame clones here, not all; method: immunoSEQ multiplex PCR. The repertoire holds 75,000 to 95,000 clones, approximately 83% seen once, with about a sixth in the top ten. This sample's time point: cycle 4 day 1 (C4D1), after 5 to 7 weeks of nivolumab. There was relapse after autologous stem cell transplantation in every patient, and there was variation in brentuximab vedotin exposure. Patients' outcomes at their best amounted to complete response, partial response or progressive disease. This clone was counted between two and nine times. The antigen is undetermined.

The V call is TRBV5-1, the J call TRBJ2-5, with D uncertain. This sequence was found in a human donor with classical Hodgkin lymphoma. The input for sequencing was peripheral blood mononuclear cells (PBMCs), taken before the fourth cycle of nivolumab. The CDR3 nucleotides read TGCGCCAGCAGCTTCGACGGTGAAGAGACCCAGTACTTC. Translating gives CASSFDGEETQYF.